This T cell receptor (beta chain) was identified during a study of shared clonotypes between healthy human individuals (dated by TCRdb to about 2020). About the investigation overall: The cohort included a few men and a couple of women between 18 and 49 years of age. For each donor, CD4 naive and CD4 memory were each run on three plates, CD8 naive on two plates, and CD8 memory on one plate. The study deeply sequenced blood TCR repertoires of five healthy adults to estimate repertoire size and the extent of clonotype sharing between individuals. To increase sequencing depth and limit assay-specific biases, different laboratories used diverse techniques to prepare libraries and sequence TCR repertoires. Leukapheresis yielded between about 0.8 and 9.5 billion PBMCs per donor. Results and caveats for the whole study, not just this receptor: Because the study included only a small number of donors, the genetic and exposure-history diversity represented was limited. Higher generation probabilities were observed for clonotypes shared by all four sorted-subset donors than for non-shared clonotypes. Naive subsets generally had larger estimated clonotype richness than memory subsets. Even with the large sequencing depth, rarefaction of the sorted-subset datasets indicated that sequencing was incomplete. Roughly 5% of naive CD4, around 4% of naive CD8, approximately 2.2% of memory CD4, and more than 0.35% of memory CD8 clonotypes were shared across several donors. Sampling was restricted to blood, and TCR repertoires in tissues likely differ from the TCR repertoires found in blood. Pairwise subsampling indicated that sequencing depth was expected to affect the degree of clonotype sharing among donors.

As regards this clone: Which antigen it targets is not known. Base qualities were left out, and no much larger clone turns up one base away.

Using the deep immunoSEQ assay, TCR CDR3 regions were amplified from genomic DNA by multiplex PCR. Genomic DNA extracted from each cell subset was distributed evenly over all wells of several immunoSEQ 96-well plates, and each plate served as one replicate. For sorted subsets, roughly 200 ng genomic DNA, equal to 30,000 or so T cell genomes, was loaded into each replicate PCR. The purified libraries were quantified using a Qubit 3.0 fluorometer, sized with a Bioanalyzer 2100, and then quantified again using the KAPA Library Quantification kit. Every immunoSEQ 96-well plate was sequenced on a separate single-read 150-cycle Illumina NextSeq 550 flow cell. The study's own analysis went as follows. The immunoSEQ output contained only junctional sequences without quality scores, so filtering could not match that applied to full-length reads. To assign V/J genes and CDR3, sequences were annotated against IMGT germline references using PyIR, a Python wrapper for IgBLAST v1.9. Reads were removed for weak V/J assignments (E-value above 1e-6), missing CDR3, stop codons, out-of-frame junctions, or ambiguous translated residues. V3J clonotypes were defined as sequences sharing the same inferred V gene, J gene, and CDR3 amino acid sequence. The percentage overlap between two repertoires was calculated by dividing the number of shared unique clonotypes by the size of the smaller repertoire. Three approaches were used to assess repertoire richness: RTK rarefaction, the Chao1 estimator, and Recon v2.1 estimates of unobserved clonotypes. Generation probabilities were computed with OLGA for all TCRbeta clonotypes obtained by the gDNA method from a handful of donors. TCRdb's version of the immuneACCESS table is confined to in-frame rearrangements and falls short of the full clone set. An unresolved V gene accounts for under half of the shortfall where checked; the remainder is of unknown origin. V and J calls and clone size come straight from that table; D and trimming were deduced from the DNA. The sample data list about 2 million clones, and roughly 94% of these were observed just once. Roughly 1% of the sample is held by the ten biggest clonotypes.

V trim: 6 bases; J trim: 5 bases; unmatched bases: 6. Sequences MNHEY (CDR1) and SMNVEV (CDR2) are obtained from the germline V gene (reference sequence). The cysteine opens and the phenylalanine closes a CDR3 of 14 amino acids. Only the CDR3 DNA is retained, 42 bases long and in frame from the first base. CD8 naive samples consisted of CD45RO-negative cells that were positively selected for CCR7, yielding a CD45RA+CCR7+ population without TemRA cells. The donors were healthy, HIV-negative adults with no recently reported acute infections or vaccinations. Every donor was a Caucasian adult residing in Nashville, Tennessee, USA. Blood was collected by leukapheresis, and PBMCs were isolated by Ficoll-Histopaque density gradient centrifugation and then cryopreserved in liquid nitrogen vapor phase. Analytical flow cytometry was used to check the purity and quantity of every magnetically sorted T cell population. Genomic DNA was isolated from each sorted fraction and quantified by UV absorbance on a Nanodrop 2000c.

The chain was built from TRBV27 and TRBJ2-7; the central 11 bases match TRBD2. This sequence was found in a man between 18 and 29 years old in good health. Material: naive CD8+ T cells sorted from blood. The cell subset or site label, as the study defines it: CD45RA+CCR7+. The nucleotide sequence reads as follows: TGTGCCAGCAGCACTAGCGGGAGTAACCACGAGCAGTACTTC. This sequence encodes CASSTSGSNHEQYF.